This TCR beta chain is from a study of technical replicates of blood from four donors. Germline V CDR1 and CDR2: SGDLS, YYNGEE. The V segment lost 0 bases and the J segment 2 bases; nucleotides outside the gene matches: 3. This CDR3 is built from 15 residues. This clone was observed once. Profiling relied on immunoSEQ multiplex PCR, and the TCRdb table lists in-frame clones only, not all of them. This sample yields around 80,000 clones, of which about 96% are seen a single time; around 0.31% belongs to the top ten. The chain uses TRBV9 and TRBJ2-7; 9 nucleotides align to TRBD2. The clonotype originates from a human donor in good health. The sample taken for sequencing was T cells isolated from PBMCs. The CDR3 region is CASSVGLAVTYEQYF. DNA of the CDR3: TGTGCCAGCAGCGTAGGACTAGCGGTGACCTACGAGCAGTACTTC. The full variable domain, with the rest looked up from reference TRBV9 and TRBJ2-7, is DSGVTQTPKHLITATGQRVTLRCSPRSGDLSVYWYQQSLDQGLQFLIQYYNGEERAKGNILERFSAQQFPDLHSELNLSSLELGDSALYFCASSVGLAVTYEQYFGPGTRLTVT.